Given below is one T cell receptor beta chain in context. What it recognizes is unknown. The authors made TCR beta libraries by quantitative 5'-RACE with molecular barcodes. In TCRdb, the 5' RACE reads were re-called with MiXCR into one record per CDR3 protein. The table has 750,000 to 850,000 distinct CDR3 sequences, about an eighth seen once. Trimming cost V 4 bases and J 5 bases; bases outside gene matches: 2. The CDR3 totals 14 residues. CDR1 SEHNR and CDR2 FQNEAQ come from the germline V gene (reference sequence). This sample was included in a study of CD8 T cells in ankylosing spondylitis. Overall study results and limits: A motif of fewer than ten highly homologous TCR beta variants was seen as apparently characteristic of ankylosing spondylitis blood. Disease-associated clones were CD8+ and fairly uncommon in peripheral blood. Earlier work had already found some motif variants in reactive arthritis synovial fluid and blood.

The TCR originated in a male donor with ankylosing spondylitis. The rearrangement uses TRBV7-9 and TRBJ1-6, with TRBD1 matching 7 bases. The sequencing sample was made of blood, either unsorted or a sorted T cell fraction (not recorded which). CDR3 DNA: TGTGCCAGCAGCTCGGGACAGAATAATTCACCCCTCCACTTT. This encodes CASSSGQNNSPLHF.